A selection of T cell receptor beta chains follows, all from one sample in a study of cytomegalovirus exposure and HLA in healthy donors. The data were produced by immunoSEQ multiplex PCR, yet TCRdb's version contains in-frame clones alone and is incomplete. The table records 130,000 or so clones, 85% to 90% of them present only once. The sample taken for sequencing was PBMCs. The receptors were sampled from a woman between 18 and 29 years old in good health and CMV-seronegative. CDR3s leave out the opening cysteine and the closing phenylalanine or tryptophan.

v_call	j_call	cdr3_aa
TRBV28	TRBJ2-7	ASRATIYEQY
TRBV11-3	TRBJ2-5	ASSTSGSVEETQY
TRBV4-2	TRBJ1-5	ASSQDLGGYQPQH
TRBV10-3	TRBJ1-6	AISRGLDSPLH
TRBV11-2	TRBJ1-1	ASSLGRGTEAF
TRBV27	TRBJ1-6	ASSLAGQGFNSPLH
TRBV28	TRBJ1-1	ASSPHGQANTEAF
TRBV6-1	TRBJ1-5	ASSVRGQGARQPQH
TRBV9	TRBJ2-7	ASSVGASGHSTSYEQY
TRBV11-1	TRBJ1-1	ASSLVVSNTEAF
TRBV18	TRBJ2-7	ASSQTPKGYEQY
TRBV25-1	TRBJ2-2	ASSARGAFTGELF
TRBV5-6	TRBJ2-1	ASSLTGGTYNEQF
TRBV6-1	TRBJ2-6	ASSGQGVEYGANVLT
TRBV5-4	TRBJ1-2	ASSPDRGQGGYT
TRBV18	TRBJ1-5	ASRAGTNSNQPQH